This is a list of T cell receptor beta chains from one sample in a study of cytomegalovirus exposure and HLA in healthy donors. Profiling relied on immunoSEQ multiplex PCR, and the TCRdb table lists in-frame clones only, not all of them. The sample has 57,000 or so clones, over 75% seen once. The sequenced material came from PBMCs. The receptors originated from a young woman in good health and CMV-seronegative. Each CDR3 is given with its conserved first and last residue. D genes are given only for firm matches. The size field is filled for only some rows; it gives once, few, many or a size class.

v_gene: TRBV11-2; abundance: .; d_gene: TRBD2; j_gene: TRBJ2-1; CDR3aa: CASSWRGGRVNEQFF; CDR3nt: TGTGCCAGCAGCTGGAGAGGCGGGAGGGTCAATGAGCAGTTCTTC
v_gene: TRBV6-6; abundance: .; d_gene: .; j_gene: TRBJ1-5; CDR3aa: CASRKDSSSNQPQHF; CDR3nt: TGTGCCAGCAGGAAGGACAGTTCCAGCAATCAGCCCCAGCATTTT
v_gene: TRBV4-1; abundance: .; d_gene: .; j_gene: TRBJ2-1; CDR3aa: CASSQGPTPSTYNEQFF; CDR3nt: TGCGCCAGCAGCCAAGGCCCAACACCCAGTACCTACAATGAGCAGTTCTTC
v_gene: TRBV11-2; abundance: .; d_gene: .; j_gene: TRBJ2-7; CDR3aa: CASSLAGGGLLYF; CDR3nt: TGTGCCAGCAGCTTAGCGGGAGGGGGCCTATTGTACTTC
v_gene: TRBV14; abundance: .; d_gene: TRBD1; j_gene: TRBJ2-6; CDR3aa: CASSQPQLRGPGANVLTF; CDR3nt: TGTGCCAGCAGCCAACCACAGCTAAGGGGGCCTGGGGCCAACGTCCTGACTTTC
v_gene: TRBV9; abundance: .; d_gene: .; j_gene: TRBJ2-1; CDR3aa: CASSNYRESDNEQFF; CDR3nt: TGTGCCAGCAGCAATTATCGGGAGTCGGACAATGAGCAGTTCTTC
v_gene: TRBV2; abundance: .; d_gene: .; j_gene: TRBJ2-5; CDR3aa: CASRSGTSVRETQYF; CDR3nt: TGTGCCAGCAGATCCGGGACATCCGTCCGGGAGACCCAGTACTTC
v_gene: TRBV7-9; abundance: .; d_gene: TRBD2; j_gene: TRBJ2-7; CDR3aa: CASSLVGSGKARSYEQYF; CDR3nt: TGTGCCAGCAGCTTAGTAGGTAGCGGGAAGGCCCGCTCCTACGAGCAGTACTTC
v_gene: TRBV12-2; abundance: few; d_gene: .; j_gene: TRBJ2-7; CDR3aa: CASRPPRGSGQYF; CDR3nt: TGTGCAAGTCGCCCCCCCCGAGGGAGTGGGCAGTACTTC
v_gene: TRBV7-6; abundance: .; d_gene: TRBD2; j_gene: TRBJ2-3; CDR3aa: CASSSSAGGGPDTQYF; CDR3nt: TGTGCCAGCAGCTCCTCAGCGGGAGGGGGCCCAGATACGCAGTATTTT
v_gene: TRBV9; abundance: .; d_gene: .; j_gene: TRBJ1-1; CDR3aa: CASSSPGLMNTEAFF; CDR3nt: TGTGCCAGCAGCTCTCCGGGACTAATGAACACTGAAGCTTTCTTT
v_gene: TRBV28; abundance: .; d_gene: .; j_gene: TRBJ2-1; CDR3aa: CASSLIGGNYNEQFF; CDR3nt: TGTGCCAGCAGTTTAATAGGGGGAAACTACAATGAGCAGTTCTTC
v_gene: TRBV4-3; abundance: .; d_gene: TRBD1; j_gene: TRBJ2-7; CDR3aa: CASSKGQGVSYEQYF; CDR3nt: TGCGCCAGCAGCAAGGGACAGGGGGTCTCCTACGAGCAGTACTTC
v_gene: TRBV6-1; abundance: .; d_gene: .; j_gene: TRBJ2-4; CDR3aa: CASLRDPSRGNIQYF; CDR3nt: TGTGCCAGCCTGCGGGACCCATCCCGGGGAAACATTCAGTACTTC
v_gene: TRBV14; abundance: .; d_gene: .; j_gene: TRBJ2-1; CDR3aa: CASSIDRSYNEQFF; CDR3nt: TGTGCCAGCAGCATCGACAGGTCCTACAATGAGCAGTTCTTC
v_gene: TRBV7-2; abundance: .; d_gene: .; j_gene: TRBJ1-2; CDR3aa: CASSPVGGEGGYTF; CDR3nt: TGTGCCAGCAGCCCCGTCGGGGGGGAGGGTGGCTACACCTTC
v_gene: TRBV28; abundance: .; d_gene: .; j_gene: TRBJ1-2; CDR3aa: CASSHKQGPKLRYGYTF; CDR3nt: TGTGCCAGCAGTCACAAACAGGGACCGAAATTACGGTATGGCTACACCTTC
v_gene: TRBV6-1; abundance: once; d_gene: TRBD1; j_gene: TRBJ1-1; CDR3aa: CASSERDRDEAFF; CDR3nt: TGTGCCAGCAGTGAACGGGACAGGGATGAAGCTTTCTTT
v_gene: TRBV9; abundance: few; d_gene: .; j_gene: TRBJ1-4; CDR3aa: CASSVAPGANEKLFF; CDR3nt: TGTGCCAGCAGCGTAGCTCCAGGGGCTAATGAAAAACTGTTTTTT
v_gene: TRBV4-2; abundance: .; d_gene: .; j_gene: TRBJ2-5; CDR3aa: CASSQATIQETQYF; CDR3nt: TGTGCCAGCAGCCAAGCGACTATTCAAGAGACCCAGTACTTC
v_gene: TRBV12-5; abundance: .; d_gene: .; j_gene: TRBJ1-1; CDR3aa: CASGLVPGNTEAFF; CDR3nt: TGTGCTAGTGGTTTGGTACCCGGGAACACTGAAGCTTTCTTT
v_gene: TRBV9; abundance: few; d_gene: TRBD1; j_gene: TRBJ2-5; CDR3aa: CASSVAYRGQTQYF; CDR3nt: TGTGCCAGCAGCGTAGCCTACAGGGGACAGACCCAGTACTTC
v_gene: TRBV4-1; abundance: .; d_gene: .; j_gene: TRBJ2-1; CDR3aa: CASSPGLSYNEQFF; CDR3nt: TGCGCCAGCAGCCCCGGACTGTCCTACAATGAGCAGTTCTTC
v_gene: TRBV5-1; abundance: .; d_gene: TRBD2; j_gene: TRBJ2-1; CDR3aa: CASSLDRREGPNNEQFF; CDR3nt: TGCGCCAGCAGCTTGGATCGGCGGGAGGGCCCGAACAATGAGCAGTTCTTC
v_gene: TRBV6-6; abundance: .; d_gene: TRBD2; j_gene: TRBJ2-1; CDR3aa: CASSYSLAGGNEQFF; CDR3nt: TGTGCCAGCAGTTACTCTCTAGCGGGAGGTAATGAGCAGTTCTTC
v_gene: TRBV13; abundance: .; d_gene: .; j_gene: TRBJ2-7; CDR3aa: CVSSLTTLYEQYF; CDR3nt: TGTGTCAGCAGCTTGACTACCCTCTACGAGCAGTACTTC
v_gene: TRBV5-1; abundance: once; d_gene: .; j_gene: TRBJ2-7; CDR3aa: CASSLVSGSYEQYF; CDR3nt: TGCGCCAGCAGCTTGGTTTCAGGTTCCTACGAGCAGTACTTC
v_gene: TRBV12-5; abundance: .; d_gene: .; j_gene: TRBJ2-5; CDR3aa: CASGSGLVQGETQYF; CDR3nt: TGTGCTAGTGGTTCCGGGCTCGTCCAGGGAGAGACCCAGTACTTC
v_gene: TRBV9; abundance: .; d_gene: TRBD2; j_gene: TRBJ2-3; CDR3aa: CASSVGLAGDTQYF; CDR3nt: TGTGCCAGCAGCGTAGGACTAGCAGGAGATACGCAGTATTTT
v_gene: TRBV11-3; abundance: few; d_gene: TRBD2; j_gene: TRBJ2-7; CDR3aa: CASSKGLVPGEQYF; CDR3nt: TGTGCCAGCAGCAAGGGACTAGTCCCCGGGGAGCAGTACTTC
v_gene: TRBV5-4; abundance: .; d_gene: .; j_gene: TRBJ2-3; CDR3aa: CASSAVGTDTQYF; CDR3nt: TGTGCCAGCAGCGCAGTGGGCACGGATACGCAGTATTTT
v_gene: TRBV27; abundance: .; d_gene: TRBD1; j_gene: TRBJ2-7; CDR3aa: CASSSLKIGQGHYEQYF; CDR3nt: TGTGCCAGCAGTTCCCTTAAAATCGGACAGGGACACTACGAGCAGTACTTC
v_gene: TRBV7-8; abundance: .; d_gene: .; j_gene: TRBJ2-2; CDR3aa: CASSLGGALDTGELFF; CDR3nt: TGTGCCAGCAGCTTAGGCGGGGCCCTGGACACCGGGGAGCTGTTTTTT
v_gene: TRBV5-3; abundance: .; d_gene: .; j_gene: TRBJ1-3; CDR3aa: CARSLGGDPGNTIYF; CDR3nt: TGTGCCAGAAGCTTGGGAGGTGATCCTGGAAACACCATATATTTT
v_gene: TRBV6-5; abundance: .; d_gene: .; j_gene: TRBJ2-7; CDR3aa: CASREGASLWYF; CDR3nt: TGTGCCAGCAGGGAGGGGGCTAGCCTTTGGTACTTC
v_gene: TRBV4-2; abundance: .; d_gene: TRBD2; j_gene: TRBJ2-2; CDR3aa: CASSQVIAGNTGELFF; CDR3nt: TGTGCCAGCAGCCAAGTTATAGCGGGAAACACCGGGGAGCTGTTTTTT
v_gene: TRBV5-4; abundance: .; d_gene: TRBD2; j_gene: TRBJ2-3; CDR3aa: CASSIGGLAGNTDTQYF; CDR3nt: TGTGCCAGCAGCATAGGCGGACTAGCGGGCAACACAGATACGCAGTATTTT
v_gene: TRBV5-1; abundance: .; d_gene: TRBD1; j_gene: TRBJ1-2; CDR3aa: CASSLTDRGGYTF; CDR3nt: TGCGCCAGCAGCCTGACCGACAGGGGAGGCTACACCTTC
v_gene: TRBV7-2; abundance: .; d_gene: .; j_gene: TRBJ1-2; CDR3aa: CASTPSVGAVGGYTF; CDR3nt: TGTGCCAGCACCCCCAGTGTGGGGGCAGTGGGGGGCTACACCTTC
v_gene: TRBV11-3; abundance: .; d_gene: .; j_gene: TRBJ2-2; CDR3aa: CASSRGDSNTGELFF; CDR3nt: TGTGCCAGCAGCCGAGGTGACAGTAACACCGGGGAGCTGTTTTTT
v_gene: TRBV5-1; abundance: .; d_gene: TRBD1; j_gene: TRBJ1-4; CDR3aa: CASSPDREDNEKLFF; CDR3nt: TGCGCCAGCAGCCCGGACAGGGAAGACAATGAAAAACTGTTTTTT
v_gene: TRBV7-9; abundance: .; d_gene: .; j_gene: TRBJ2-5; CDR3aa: CASSLVAVGGETQYF; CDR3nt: TGTGCCAGCAGCTTAGTTGCAGTGGGCGGGGAGACCCAGTACTTC
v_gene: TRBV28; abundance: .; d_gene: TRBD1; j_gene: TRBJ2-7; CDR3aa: CASSSPPGTGGNEQYF; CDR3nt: TGTGCCAGCAGCTCCCCTCCCGGGACAGGGGGTAACGAGCAGTACTTC
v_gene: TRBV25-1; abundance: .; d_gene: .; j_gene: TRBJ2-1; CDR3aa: CASSDTSYNEQFF; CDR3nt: TGTGCCAGCAGTGACACTTCCTACAATGAGCAGTTCTTC
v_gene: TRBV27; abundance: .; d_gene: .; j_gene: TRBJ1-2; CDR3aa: CASSFRGFGLDYGYTF; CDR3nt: TGTGCCAGCAGTTTCCGGGGTTTTGGACTCGACTATGGCTACACCTTC
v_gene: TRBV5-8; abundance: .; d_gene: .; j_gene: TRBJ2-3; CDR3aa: CASSLGGITDTQYF; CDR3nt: TGTGCCAGCAGCTTAGGGGGAATCACAGATACGCAGTATTTT
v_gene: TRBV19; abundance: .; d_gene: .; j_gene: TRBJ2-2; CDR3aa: CASSWRRGDTGELFF; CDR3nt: TGTGCCAGTAGTTGGCGCAGGGGGGACACCGGGGAGCTGTTTTTT
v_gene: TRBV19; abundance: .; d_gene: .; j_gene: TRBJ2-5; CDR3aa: CASSIAGVQTQYF; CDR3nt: TGTGCCAGTAGTATAGCTGGAGTGCAGACCCAGTACTTC
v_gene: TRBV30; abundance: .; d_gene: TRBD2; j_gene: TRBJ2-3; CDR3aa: CAWSLGGSMTDTQYF; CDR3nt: TGTGCCTGGAGTTTGGGCGGGAGCATGACAGATACGCAGTATTTT
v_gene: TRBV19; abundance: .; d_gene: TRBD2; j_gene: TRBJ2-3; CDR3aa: CASSEETSGKKGDTQYF; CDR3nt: TGTGCCAGTAGTGAAGAGACTAGCGGGAAGAAGGGAGATACGCAGTATTTT
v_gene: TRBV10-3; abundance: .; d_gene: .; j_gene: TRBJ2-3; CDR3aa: CAIAGTDTQYF; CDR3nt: TGTGCCATCGCGGGGACAGATACGCAGTATTTT
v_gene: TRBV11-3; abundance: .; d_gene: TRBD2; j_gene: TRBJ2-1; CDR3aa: CASSPGTSGNEQFF; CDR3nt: TGTGCCAGCAGCCCCGGGACTAGCGGGAATGAGCAGTTCTTC
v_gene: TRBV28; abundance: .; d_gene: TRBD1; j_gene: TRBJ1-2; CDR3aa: CASTPGTGAEGYTF; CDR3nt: TGTGCCAGCACCCCAGGAACAGGGGCGGAGGGCTACACCTTC
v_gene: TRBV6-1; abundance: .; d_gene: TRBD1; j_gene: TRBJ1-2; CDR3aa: CASSEAGRGFDGYTF; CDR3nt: TGTGCCAGCAGTGAAGCGGGCAGGGGGTTTGATGGCTACACCTTC